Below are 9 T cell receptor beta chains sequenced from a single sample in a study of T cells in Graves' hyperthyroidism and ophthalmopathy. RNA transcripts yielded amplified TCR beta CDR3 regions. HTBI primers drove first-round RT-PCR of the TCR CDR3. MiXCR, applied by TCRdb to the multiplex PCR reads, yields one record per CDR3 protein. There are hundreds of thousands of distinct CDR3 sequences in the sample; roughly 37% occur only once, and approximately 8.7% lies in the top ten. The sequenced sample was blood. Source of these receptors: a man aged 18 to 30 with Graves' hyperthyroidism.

The CDR3: CASSPLTSGSYEQYF. The DNA of the CDR3 is TGTGCCAGCAGCCCCTTGACTAGCGGGAGCTACGAGCAGTACTTC. The chain uses TRBV13 and TRBJ2-7; 12 bases match TRBD2. Germline trimming cut 5 bases from V and 3 bases from J; bases unmatched to any gene: 5. This CDR3 is built from 15 residues. Per germline, CDR1 PRHDT and CDR2 FYEKMQ (reference sequence).

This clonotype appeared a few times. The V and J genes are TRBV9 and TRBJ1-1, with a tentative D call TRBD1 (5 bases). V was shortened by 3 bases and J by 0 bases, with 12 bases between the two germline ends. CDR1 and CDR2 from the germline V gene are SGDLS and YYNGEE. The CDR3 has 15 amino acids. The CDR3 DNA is TGTGCCAGCAGCGCCGGGGACGTATTGAACACTGAAGCTTTCTTT. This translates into CASSAGDVLNTEAFF.

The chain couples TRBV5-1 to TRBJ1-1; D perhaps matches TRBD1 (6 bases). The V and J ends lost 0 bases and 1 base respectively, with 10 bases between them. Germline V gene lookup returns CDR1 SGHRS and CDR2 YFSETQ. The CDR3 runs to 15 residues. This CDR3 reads CASSLGPRGNTEAFF. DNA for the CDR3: TGCGCCAGCAGCTTGGGCCCCAGGGGGAACACTGAAGCTTTCTTT.

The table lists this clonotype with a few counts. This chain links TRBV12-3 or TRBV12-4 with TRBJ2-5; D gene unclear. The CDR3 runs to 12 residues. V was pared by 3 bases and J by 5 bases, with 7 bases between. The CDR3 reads CASSLKGETQYF. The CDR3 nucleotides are TGTGCCAGCAGTTTGAAAGGGGAGACCCAGTACTTC.

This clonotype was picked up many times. The CDR3 sequence: CSAAQTQNTEAFF. CDR3 nucleotide sequence: TGCAGCGCCGCACAGACTCAGAACACTGAAGCTTTCTTT. The chain couples TRBV29-1 to TRBJ1-1; unclear D gene. The germline V gene encodes CDR1 SQVTM and CDR2 ANQGSEA. The CDR3 totals 13 residues. Trimming cost V 7 bases and J 1 base, with 13 bases left between them.

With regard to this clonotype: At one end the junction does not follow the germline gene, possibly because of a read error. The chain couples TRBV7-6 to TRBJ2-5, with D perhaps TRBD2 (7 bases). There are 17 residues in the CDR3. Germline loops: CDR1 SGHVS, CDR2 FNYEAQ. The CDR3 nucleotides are TGTGCCGGCAGCCTCCTAACCCGGGGGGCCTTAAAAGAGACCCAGTACTTC. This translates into CAGSLLTRGALKETQYF.

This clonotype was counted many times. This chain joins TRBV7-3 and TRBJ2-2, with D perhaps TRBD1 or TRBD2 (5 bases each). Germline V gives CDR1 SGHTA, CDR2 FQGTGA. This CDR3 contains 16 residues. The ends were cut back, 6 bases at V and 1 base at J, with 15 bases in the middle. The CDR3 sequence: CASRDQGTMNTGELFF. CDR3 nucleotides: TGTGCCAGCAGGGACCAAGGGACGATGAACACCGGGGAGCTGTTTTTT.

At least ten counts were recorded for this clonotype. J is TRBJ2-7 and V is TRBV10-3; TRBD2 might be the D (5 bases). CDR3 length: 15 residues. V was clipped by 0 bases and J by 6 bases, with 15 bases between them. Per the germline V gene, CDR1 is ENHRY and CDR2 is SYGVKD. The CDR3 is CAISESKGDGSEQYF. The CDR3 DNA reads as TGTGCCATCAGTGAGTCTAAGGGAGACGGGTCCGAGCAGTACTTC.

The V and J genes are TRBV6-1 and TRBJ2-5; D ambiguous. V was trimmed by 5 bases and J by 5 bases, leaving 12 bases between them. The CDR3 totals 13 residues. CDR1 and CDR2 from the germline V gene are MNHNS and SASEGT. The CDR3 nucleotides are TGTGCCAGCAGTCGGGCCTCCCCGGAGACCCAGTACTTC. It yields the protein CASSRASPETQYF.